This is a list of T cell receptor beta chains from one sample in a study of cytomegalovirus exposure and HLA in healthy donors. The repertoire was sequenced with immunoSEQ multiplex PCR; TCRdb's copy has only in-frame clones and lacks some. The sample consists of approximately 140,000 clones, 86% of them appearing once. Sequencing input: PBMCs. These receptors all stem from a man aged 18 to 29 in good health and CMV-seronegative. Both conserved end residues are part of each CDR3. The D gene is left open where the match is weak. Clone size, where shown, is once, few, many, or a class for clones that have expanded.

D	V	J	size	DNA	CDR3
-	TRBV19	TRBJ2-1	-	TGTGCCAGTAGTAATCAGTTTCCAGGCAATGAGCAGTTCTTC	CASSNQFPGNEQFF
-	TRBV5-5	TRBJ2-7	-	TGTGCCAGCAGCTTGCAGGTTAACTACGAGCAGTACTTC	CASSLQVNYEQYF
-	TRBV4-2	TRBJ1-5	-	TGTGCCAGCAGCCAAGTTTACGGAGATAGCAATCAGCCCCAGCATTTT	CASSQVYGDSNQPQHF
-	TRBV7-9	TRBJ1-3	-	TGTGCCAGCAGCTTAGGCGCTGGAAACACCATATATTTT	CASSLGAGNTIYF
TRBD2	TRBV10-3	TRBJ2-1	-	TGTGCCTCCCTTGGGACTAGCGGAAACTACAATGAGCAGTTCTTC	CASLGTSGNYNEQFF
TRBD2	TRBV28	TRBJ2-3	-	TGTGCCAGCAGTTTTGGGACTACCCCCGCAGATACGCAGTATTTT	CASSFGTTPADTQYF
TRBD1	TRBV5-1	TRBJ1-1	-	TGCGCCAGCAGCTTGGGACAGGGGCCGTCTGAAGCTTTCTTT	CASSLGQGPSEAFF
TRBD1	TRBV10-3	TRBJ2-3	once	TGTGCCATCAAAAGTTCAGGGGGCGTCACAGATACGCAGTATTTT	CAIKSSGGVTDTQYF
TRBD1	TRBV7-8	TRBJ2-7	-	TGTGCCAGCAGCCCGAAACAGGGGAGCTCCTACGAGCAGTACTTC	CASSPKQGSSYEQYF
TRBD1	TRBV6-6	TRBJ1-6	-	TGTGCCAGCAGTTACGCGGACAGGGGGATGGGATCACCCCTCCACTTT	CASSYADRGMGSPLHF
-	TRBV6-1	TRBJ1-5	-	TGTGCCAGCAGTGATTCCACTGGGCAGGGGCTTAATCAGCCCCAGCATTTT	CASSDSTGQGLNQPQHF